The rows below give T cell receptor beta chains drawn from one sample of a study of Ad26.COV2.S vaccination and SARS-CoV-2 variants. Profiling relied on immunoSEQ multiplex PCR, and the TCRdb table lists in-frame clones only, not all of them. The top ten hold about 10% of the sample, which has 200,000 to 300,000 clones, 85% to 90% seen once. Sequenced material: peripheral blood, taken in a trial of Ad26.COV2.S vaccine versus placebo. The receptors were sampled from a person aged 18-65 years who received the Ad26.COV2.S COVID-19 vaccine or a placebo. CDR3s include the opening cysteine and the closing phenylalanine or tryptophan. D genes are given only for firm matches. The size entry is marked missing in some rows and otherwise reads once, few, many or a size class.

cdr3_aa cdr3_nt j_call clone_size d_call v_call
CASSFRGSSEAFF TGTGCCAGCAGTTTTAGGGGGTCGTCTGAAGCTTTCTTT TRBJ1-1 few NA TRBV27
CASSGSLAGSSYNEQFF TGTGCCAGCAGTGGATCACTAGCGGGGAGCTCCTACAATGAGCAGTTCTTC TRBJ2-1 few TRBD2 TRBV28
CASSYLRDNSYEQYF TGTGCCAGCAGTTACCTCCGAGACAACTCCTACGAGCAGTACTTC TRBJ2-7 NA NA TRBV6-2/TRBV6-3
CASSSPGGTYEQYF TGTGCCAGCAGTTCTCCAGGGGGCACCTACGAGCAGTACTTC TRBJ2-7 NA TRBD1 TRBV28
CASSLGTPRTNTGELFF TGTGCCAGCAGCCTCGGGACACCCCGGACGAACACCGGGGAGCTGTTTTTT TRBJ2-2 NA NA TRBV4-2
CASRPARASNTEAFF TGTGCCAGCAGACCAGCCCGGGCTTCGAACACTGAAGCTTTCTTT TRBJ1-1 once NA TRBV7-2
CASSIEPLSDIVTYNIQYF TGTGCCAGTAGTATAGAACCCCTTTCGGACATAGTAACTTATAACATTCAGTACTTC TRBJ2-4 NA NA TRBV19
CASRLTGTVGYEQYF TGCGCCAGCAGATTAACCGGGACGGTGGGCTACGAGCAGTACTTC TRBJ2-7 NA NA TRBV5-1
CAWSVLKNTEAFF TGTGCCTGGAGTGTACTGAAGAACACTGAAGCTTTCTTT TRBJ1-1 NA NA TRBV30
CASSFGRGLQEKLFF TGTGCCAGTAGTTTTGGACGGGGTCTCCAGGAAAAACTGTTTTTT TRBJ1-4 NA NA TRBV19
CASHSLIGAFF TGTGCCAGCCACAGTTTAATTGGAGCTTTCTTT TRBJ1-1 NA NA TRBV28
CAIDGQSRSSYEQYF TGTGCCATCGACGGACAGTCCCGGAGCTCCTACGAGCAGTACTTC TRBJ2-7 NA NA TRBV24-1
CASIAPGFTDTQYF TGTGCCAGCATCGCCCCGGGATTCACAGATACGCAGTATTTT TRBJ2-3 NA NA TRBV28
CASSLKTVYF TGTGCCAGCAGCTTAAAGACAGTCTACTTC TRBJ1-2 NA NA TRBV7-2
CASSLRGSQETQYF TGTGCCAGCAGCTTAAGGGGCTCTCAAGAGACCCAGTACTTC TRBJ2-5 NA NA TRBV7-9
CASSSGGETYEQYF TGTGCCAGCAGCTCAGGGGGCGAAACCTACGAGCAGTACTTC TRBJ2-7 NA TRBD1 TRBV7-9
CASSPTVVGPEAFF TGTGCCAGCAGCCCGACGGTAGTGGGTCCTGAAGCTTTCTTT TRBJ1-1 NA NA TRBV3-1/TRBV3-2
CASSLGTGGYNSYYGYTF TGTGCCAGCAGCTTGGGGACAGGGGGCTATAATTCTTACTATGGCTACACCTTC TRBJ1-2 NA TRBD1 TRBV5-6
CASSLPTVTRHQPQHF TGTGCCAGCAGTTTGCCCACGGTAACGAGGCATCAGCCCCAGCATTTT TRBJ1-5 NA NA TRBV28
CASSSNGNSPLHF TGTGCCAGCAGCTCAAACGGGAATTCACCCCTCCACTTT TRBJ1-6 NA NA TRBV7-3
CASSSGQGEAGELFF TGTGCCAGCAGTTCTGGACAGGGGGAGGCCGGGGAGCTGTTTTTT TRBJ2-2 many TRBD1 TRBV6-2/TRBV6-3
CASSPPGTGSYEQYF TGTGCCAGCAGCCCCCCTGGGACAGGGAGCTACGAGCAGTACTTC TRBJ2-7 NA TRBD1 TRBV7-8
CASSLGSGRYQETQYF TGTGCCAGCAGCTTAGGGAGCGGGAGGTACCAAGAGACCCAGTACTTC TRBJ2-5 NA TRBD2 TRBV11-1
CASSLSGLADLYEQYF TGCGCCAGCAGCCTTTCGGGACTAGCGGACCTCTACGAGCAGTACTTC TRBJ2-7 NA TRBD2 TRBV5-1
CASSQEGPGDTQYF TGTGCCAGCAGCCAAGAAGGGCCCGGGGATACGCAGTATTTT TRBJ2-3 NA NA TRBV4-2
CASSQGFGSGTVSYNEQFF TGTGCCAGCAGCCAAGGGTTCGGTAGCGGGACCGTCTCCTACAATGAGCAGTTCTTC TRBJ2-1 NA TRBD2 TRBV3-1/TRBV3-2
CASSRIGKKFSEAFF TGCGCCAGCAGCCGAATAGGCAAAAAGTTCTCTGAAGCTTTCTTT TRBJ1-1 NA NA TRBV4-1
CSGRQGYEQYF TGCAGCGGTCGACAGGGTTACGAGCAGTACTTC TRBJ2-7 NA TRBD1 TRBV29-1
CASSHGTGPLSGANVLTF TGTGCCAGCAGCCATGGGACAGGTCCCCTCTCTGGGGCCAACGTCCTGACTTTC TRBJ2-6 NA TRBD1 TRBV7-8
CAWNRDNSPLHF TGTGCCTGGAACAGAGATAATTCACCCCTCCACTTT TRBJ1-6 NA NA TRBV30
CASSLNRGSPNQPQHF TGTGCCAGCAGCCTCAACAGGGGGAGCCCCAATCAGCCCCAGCATTTT TRBJ1-5 NA TRBD1 TRBV7-2
CASSSEWGQGYEKLFF TGTGCCAGCAGTTCTGAGTGGGGACAGGGATACGAAAAACTGTTTTTT TRBJ1-4 NA TRBD1 TRBV28
CASSITPQADQPQHF TGTGCCAGTAGTATAACGCCCCAAGCGGATCAGCCCCAGCATTTT TRBJ1-5 NA NA TRBV19
CASGQEINEKLFF TGTGCCAGTGGACAGGAGATTAATGAAAAACTGTTTTTT TRBJ1-4 NA TRBD1 TRBV6-5
CASSSGFSVSPLHF TGTGCCAGCAGTTCCGGATTCTCCGTTTCACCCCTCCACTTT TRBJ1-6 NA NA TRBV6-5
CASSPRGGNTEAFF TGTGCCAGCAGCCCACGGGGGGGGAACACTGAAGCTTTCTTT TRBJ1-1 NA NA TRBV14
CAISSGGHHEQFF TGTGCCATCTCTAGCGGGGGCCATCATGAGCAGTTCTTC TRBJ2-1 once TRBD2 TRBV10-3
CASRSGLGNIQYF TGTGCCAGCAGGAGTGGTTTGGGAAACATTCAGTACTTC TRBJ2-4 NA NA TRBV28
CASSYSGDGYTF TGTGCCAGCAGTTACTCCGGGGATGGCTACACCTTC TRBJ1-2 NA NA TRBV6-5
CASSTGPGKYNEQFF TGTGCCAGCAGCACCGGACCTGGGAAATACAATGAGCAGTTCTTC TRBJ2-1 NA NA TRBV7-9
CASSYTQGSYEQYF TGTGCCAGCAGCTACACACAGGGGTCCTACGAGCAGTACTTC TRBJ2-7 NA TRBD1 TRBV13
CATSDFSGRPEETQYF TGTGCCACCAGTGACTTTAGCGGGAGGCCGGAAGAGACCCAGTACTTC TRBJ2-5 NA TRBD2 TRBV24-1
CASSKVQGAIEEKLFF TGCGCCAGCAGCAAAGTACAGGGGGCTATAGAGGAAAAACTGTTTTTT TRBJ1-4 NA TRBD1 TRBV4-3
CASQGQRPYEQYF TGTGCCAGCCAAGGGCAGCGACCCTACGAGCAGTACTTC TRBJ2-7 few NA TRBV7-8
CATSDRGRPEQYF TGTGCCACCAGTGACCGGGGGCGCCCCGAGCAGTACTTC TRBJ2-7 NA NA TRBV24-1
CASSPLAGGPEEQYF TGTGCCAGCAGCCCTTTAGCGGGAGGGCCTGAAGAGCAGTACTTC TRBJ2-7 NA TRBD2 TRBV3-1/TRBV3-2
CASSQYGQAAYNSPLHF TGTGCCAGCAGCCAATATGGACAGGCCGCCTATAATTCACCCCTCCACTTT TRBJ1-6 once TRBD1 TRBV4-2
CASSQQGEGNTIYF TGTGCCAGCAGCCAACAGGGGGAGGGAAACACCATATATTTT TRBJ1-3 once TRBD1 TRBV3-1/TRBV3-2
CASSLPGQPQHF TGTGCCAGCAGCCTGCCGGGCCAGCCCCAGCATTTT TRBJ1-5 NA NA TRBV5-6
CASSWEKVRTF TGTGCCAGCAGCTGGGAAAAGGTTCGCACCTTC TRBJ1-2 NA NA TRBV5-6
CASSLAMASGSSRTYEQYF TGCGCCAGCAGCTTGGCCATGGCTAGCGGGAGTAGTAGGACCTACGAGCAGTACTTC TRBJ2-7 NA TRBD2 TRBV5-1